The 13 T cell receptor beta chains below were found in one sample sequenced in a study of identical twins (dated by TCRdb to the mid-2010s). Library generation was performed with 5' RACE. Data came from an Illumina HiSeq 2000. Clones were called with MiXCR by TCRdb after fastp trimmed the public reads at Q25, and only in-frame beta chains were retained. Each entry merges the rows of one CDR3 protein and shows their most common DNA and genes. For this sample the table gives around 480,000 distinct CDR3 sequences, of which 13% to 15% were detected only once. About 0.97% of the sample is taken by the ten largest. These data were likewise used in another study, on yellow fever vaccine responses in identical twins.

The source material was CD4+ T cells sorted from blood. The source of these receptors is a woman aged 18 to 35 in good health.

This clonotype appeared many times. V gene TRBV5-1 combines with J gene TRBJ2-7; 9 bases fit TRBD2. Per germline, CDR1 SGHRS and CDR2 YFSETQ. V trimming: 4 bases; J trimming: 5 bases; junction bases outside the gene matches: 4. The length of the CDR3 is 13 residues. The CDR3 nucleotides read TGCGCCAGCAGCCTCGGGACTAGCAACGAGCAGTACTTC. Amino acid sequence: CASSLGTSNEQYF. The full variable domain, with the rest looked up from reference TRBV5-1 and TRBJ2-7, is KAGVTQTPRYLIKTRGQQVTLSCSPISGHRSVSWYQQTPGQGLQFLFEYFSETQRNKGNFPGRFSGRQFSNSRSEMNVSTLELGDSALYLCASSLGTSNEQYFGPGTRLTVT.

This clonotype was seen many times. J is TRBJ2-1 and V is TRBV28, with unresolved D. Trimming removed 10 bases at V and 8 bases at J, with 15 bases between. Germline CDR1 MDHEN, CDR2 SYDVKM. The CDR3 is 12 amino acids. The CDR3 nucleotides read TGTGCCATCGCTCGGAGTAAGGATGAGCAGTTCTTC. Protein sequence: CAIARSKDEQFF. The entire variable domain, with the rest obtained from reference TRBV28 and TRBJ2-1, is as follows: DVKVTQSSRYLVKRTGEKVFLECVQDMDHENMFWYRQDPGLGLRLIYFSYDVKMKEKGDIPEGYSVSREKKERFSLILESASTNQTSMYLCAIARSKDEQFFGPGTRLTVL.

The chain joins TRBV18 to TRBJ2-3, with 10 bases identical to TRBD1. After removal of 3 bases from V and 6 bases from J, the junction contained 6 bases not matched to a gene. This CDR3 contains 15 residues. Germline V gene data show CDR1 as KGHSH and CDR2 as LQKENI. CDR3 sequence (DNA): TGTGCCAGCTCACCTAAGACAGGGGGCATTGATACGCAGTATTTT. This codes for CASSPKTGGIDTQYF. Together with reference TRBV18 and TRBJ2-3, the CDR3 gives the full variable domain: NAGVMQNPRHLVRRRGQEARLRCSPMKGHSHVYWYRQLPEEGLKFMVYLQKENIIDESGMPKERFSAEFPKEGPSILRIQQVVRGDSAAYFCASSPKTGGIDTQYFGPGTRLTVL.

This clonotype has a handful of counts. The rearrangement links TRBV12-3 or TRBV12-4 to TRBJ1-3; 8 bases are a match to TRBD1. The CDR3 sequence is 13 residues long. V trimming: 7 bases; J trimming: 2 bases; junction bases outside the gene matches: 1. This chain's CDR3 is CASKTGAGNTIYF. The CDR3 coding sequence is TGTGCCAGCAAGACAGGGGCTGGAAACACCATATATTTT.

The CDR3 spells CASSRGSLAGSTDTQYF. The CDR3 coding sequence is TGCGCCAGCAGCCGGGGATCACTAGCGGGATCCACAGATACGCAGTATTTT. This chain links TRBV4-3 with TRBJ2-3; TRBD2 aligns across 10 bases. The ends lost 4 bases at V and 2 bases at J; junction bases unmatched: 9. This CDR3 has 17 residues. Looked up from germline, CDR1 is LGHNA and CDR2 is YSLEER.

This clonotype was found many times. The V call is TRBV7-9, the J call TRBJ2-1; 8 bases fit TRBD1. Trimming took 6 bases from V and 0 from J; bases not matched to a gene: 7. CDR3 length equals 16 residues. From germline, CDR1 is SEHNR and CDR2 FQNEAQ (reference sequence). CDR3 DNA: TGTGCCAGCAGGGGGACAGGAGGAGGCTCCTACAATGAGCAGTTCTTC. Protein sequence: CASRGTGGGSYNEQFF.

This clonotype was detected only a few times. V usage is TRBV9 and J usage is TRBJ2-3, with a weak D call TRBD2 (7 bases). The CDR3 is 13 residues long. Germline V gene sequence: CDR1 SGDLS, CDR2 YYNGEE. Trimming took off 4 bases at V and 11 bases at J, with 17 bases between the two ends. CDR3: CASSTTGGQLQYF. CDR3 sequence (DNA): TGTGCCAGCAGCACAACCGGGGGGCAGTTGCAGTATTTT.

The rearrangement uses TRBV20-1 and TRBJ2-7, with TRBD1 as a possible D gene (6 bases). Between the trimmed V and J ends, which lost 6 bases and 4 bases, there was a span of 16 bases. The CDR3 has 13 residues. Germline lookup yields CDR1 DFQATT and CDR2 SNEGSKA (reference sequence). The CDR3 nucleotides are TGCAGTGCATGGGACATCGGAGGATACGAGCAGTACTTC. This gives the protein CSAWDIGGYEQYF.

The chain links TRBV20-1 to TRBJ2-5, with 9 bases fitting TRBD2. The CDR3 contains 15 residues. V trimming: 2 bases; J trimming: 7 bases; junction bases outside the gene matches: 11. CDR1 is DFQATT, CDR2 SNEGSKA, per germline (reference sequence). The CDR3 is CSARFLRGGLVTQYF. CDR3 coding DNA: TGCAGTGCTAGATTCTTGCGGGGGGGCCTAGTGACCCAGTACTTC.

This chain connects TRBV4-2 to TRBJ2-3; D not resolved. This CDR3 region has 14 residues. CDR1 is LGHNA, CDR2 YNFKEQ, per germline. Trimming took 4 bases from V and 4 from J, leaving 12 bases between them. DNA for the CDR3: TGTGCCAGCAGCCCCTCATCCCGCCCAGATACGCAGTATTTT. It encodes CASSPSSRPDTQYF.

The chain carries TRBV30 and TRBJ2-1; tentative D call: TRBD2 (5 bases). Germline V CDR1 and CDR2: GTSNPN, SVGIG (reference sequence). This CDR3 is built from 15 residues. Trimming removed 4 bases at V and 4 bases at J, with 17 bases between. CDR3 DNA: TGTGCCTGGAACGGGGAGCGTGGAGGATACAATGAGCAGTTCTTC. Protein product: CAWNGERGGYNEQFF.

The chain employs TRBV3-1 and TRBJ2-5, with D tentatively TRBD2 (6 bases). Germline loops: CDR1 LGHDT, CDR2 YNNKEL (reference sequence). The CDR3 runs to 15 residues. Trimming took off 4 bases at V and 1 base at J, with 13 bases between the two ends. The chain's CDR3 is CASSLRGSGQETQYF. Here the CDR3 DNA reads TGTGCCAGCAGCCTCCGGGGGAGCGGCCAAGAGACCCAGTACTTC.

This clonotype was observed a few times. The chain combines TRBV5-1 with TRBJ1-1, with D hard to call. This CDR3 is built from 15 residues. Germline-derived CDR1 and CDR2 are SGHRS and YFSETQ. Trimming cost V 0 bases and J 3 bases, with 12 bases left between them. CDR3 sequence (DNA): TGCGCCAGCAGCTTGGGCGATTACATGGACACTGAAGCTTTCTTT. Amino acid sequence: CASSLGDYMDTEAFF.